The subject of this entry is one T cell receptor beta chain. What it binds is unknown. CD8 cells regarded as naive lacked CD45RO, were positively chosen for CCR7, and omitted terminally differentiated effector memory CD45RA+ cells. This entry comes from a study of shared clonotypes between healthy human individuals. Study background: Aged between 18 and 49, the donors were a couple of women and a few men.

Trimming removed 5 bases at V and 0 bases at J, with 11 bases between. The CDR3 totals 14 residues. The germline gives CDR1 LNHDA, CDR2 SQIVND (reference sequence). Points from the study as a whole: Researchers found naive subsets generally carried larger estimated richness than memory subsets.

Profiled with immunoSEQ multiplex PCR; TCRdb holds only in-frame clones, not every one. The table shows about 2.1 million clones, with around 95% occurring only once. The origin of this receptor is a man aged 18 to 29 in good health. Some clones in this sample may be carry-over from other donors' samples. Sequenced input: naive CD8+ T cells from PBMCs. J is TRBJ2-7 and V is TRBV19; the D gene is possibly TRBD2 (5 bases). DNA for the CDR3: TGTGCCAGTAGTGAACGGGGTTCCTCCTACGAGCAGTACTTC. Translation: CASSERGSSYEQYF.